The 4 T cell receptor beta chains below were found in one sample sequenced in a study of blood T cell repertoires in COVID-19. This table comes from immunoSEQ multiplex PCR, and its TCRdb copy is limited to in-frame clones, with some not included. Among approximately 190,000 clones listed, around four fifths were seen once. The sequenced sample consisted of peripheral blood. These receptors were obtained from a human donor in a cohort sampled during active COVID-19.

V gene TRBV5-5 combines with J gene TRBJ1-2, with a tentative D call TRBD1 (5 bases). The V gene lost 6 bases and the J gene lost 6 bases, with 18 bases spanning the gap. Germline-derived CDR1 and CDR2 are SGHKS and YYEKEE (reference sequence). CDR3 size: 14 residues. CDR3 amino acids: CASNPTQQAHGYTF. CDR3 sequence (DNA): TGTGCCAGCAACCCAACACAACAGGCTCATGGCTACACCTTC.

The V gene is TRBV18, the J gene TRBJ2-2; 7 bases fit TRBD2. J lost 3 bases, V lost 3 bases, and 1 base had no gene match. The CDR3 sequence is 14 residues long. CDR1 and CDR2 from the germline V gene are KGHSH and LQKENI. CDR3 sequence: CASSPTSDTGELFF. CDR3 bases: TGTGCCAGCTCACCTACTAGCGACACCGGGGAGCTGTTTTTT.

The chain is built from TRBV19 and TRBJ2-1; possibly TRBD2 for D (6 bases). Trimming shortened V by 4 bases and J by 9 bases, and 19 bases separated the two germline ends. The germline CDR1 and CDR2 sequences are LNHDA and SQIVND (reference sequence). The CDR3 runs to 15 residues. The CDR3 coding sequence is TGTGCCAGTAGTACCGAAGGCCAGTTGGGGGGTGAGCAGTTCTTC. This codes for CASSTEGQLGGEQFF.

The chain employs TRBV6-5 and TRBJ2-7, with TRBD1 identical over 8 bases. Trimming at V came to 0 bases and at J to 3 bases, leaving 4 bases not matched to a gene. Germline-derived CDR1 and CDR2 are MNHEY and SVGAGI. The CDR3 is made up of 15 amino acids. This CDR3 is CASSYSSTGVYEQYV. The CDR3 DNA reads TGTGCCAGCAGTTACTCCTCGACAGGGGTCTACGAGCAGTACGTC.